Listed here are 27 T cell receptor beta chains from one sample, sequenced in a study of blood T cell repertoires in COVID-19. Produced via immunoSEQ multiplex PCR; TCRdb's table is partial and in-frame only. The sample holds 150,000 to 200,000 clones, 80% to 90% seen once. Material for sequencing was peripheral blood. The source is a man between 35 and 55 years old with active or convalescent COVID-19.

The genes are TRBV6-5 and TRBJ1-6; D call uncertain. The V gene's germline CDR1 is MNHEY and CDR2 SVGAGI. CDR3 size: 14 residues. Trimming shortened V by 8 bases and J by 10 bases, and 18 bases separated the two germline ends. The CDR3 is CASRGFVLRSPLHF. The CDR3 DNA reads TGTGCCAGCCGAGGGTTTGTTTTACGCTCACCCCTCCACTTT.

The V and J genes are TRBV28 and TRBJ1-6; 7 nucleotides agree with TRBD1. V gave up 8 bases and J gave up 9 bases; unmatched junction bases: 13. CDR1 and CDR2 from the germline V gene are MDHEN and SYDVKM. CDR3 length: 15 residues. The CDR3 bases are TGTGCCAGCTCCCGACAGGGTCCTTTTTCTTCACCCCTCCACTTT. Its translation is CASSRQGPFSSPLHF.

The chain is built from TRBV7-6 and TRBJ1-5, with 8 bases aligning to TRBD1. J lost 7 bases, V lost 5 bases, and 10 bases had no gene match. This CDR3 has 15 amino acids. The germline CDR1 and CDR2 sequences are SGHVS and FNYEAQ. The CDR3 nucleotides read TGTGCCAGCAGCCTCGACAGGGGCGCTGGGCAGCCCCAGCATTTT. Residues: CASSLDRGAGQPQHF.

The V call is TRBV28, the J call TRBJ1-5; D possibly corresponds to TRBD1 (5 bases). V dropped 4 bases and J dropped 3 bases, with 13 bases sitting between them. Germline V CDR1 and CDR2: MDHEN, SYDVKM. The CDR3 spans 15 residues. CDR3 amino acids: CASSSTGSSNQPQHF. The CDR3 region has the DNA TGTGCCAGCAGTTCTACAGGCAGCTCCAATCAGCCCCAGCATTTT.

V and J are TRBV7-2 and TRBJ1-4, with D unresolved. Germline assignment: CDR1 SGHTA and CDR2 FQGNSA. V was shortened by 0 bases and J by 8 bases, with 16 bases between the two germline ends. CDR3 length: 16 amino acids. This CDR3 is CASSLASTAPKEKLFF. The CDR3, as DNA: TGTGCCAGCAGCTTAGCATCTACCGCGCCCAAGGAAAAACTGTTTTTT. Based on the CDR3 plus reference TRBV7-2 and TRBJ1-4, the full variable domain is GAGVSQSPSNKVTEKGKDVELRCDPISGHTALYWYRQSLGQGLEFLIYFQGNSAPDKSGLPSDRFSAERTGGSVSTLTIQRTQQEDSAVYLCASSLASTAPKEKLFFGSGTQLSVL.

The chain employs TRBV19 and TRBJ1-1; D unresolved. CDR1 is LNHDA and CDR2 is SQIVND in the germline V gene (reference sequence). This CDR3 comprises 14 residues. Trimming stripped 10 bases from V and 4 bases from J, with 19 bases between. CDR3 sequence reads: CATVAESVSTEAFF. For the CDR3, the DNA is TGTGCCACGGTGGCGGAGTCCGTGAGCACTGAAGCTTTCTTT.

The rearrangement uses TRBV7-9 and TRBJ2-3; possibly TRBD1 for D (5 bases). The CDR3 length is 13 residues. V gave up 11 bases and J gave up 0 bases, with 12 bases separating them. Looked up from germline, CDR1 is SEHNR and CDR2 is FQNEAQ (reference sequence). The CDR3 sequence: CAPDRSSTDTQYF. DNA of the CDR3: TGTGCCCCCGACAGATCTAGCACAGATACGCAGTATTTT.

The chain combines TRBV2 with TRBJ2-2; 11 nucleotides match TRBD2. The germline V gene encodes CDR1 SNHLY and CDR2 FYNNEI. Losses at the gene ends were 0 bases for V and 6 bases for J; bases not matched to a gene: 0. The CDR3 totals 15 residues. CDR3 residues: CASSEASGGAGELFF. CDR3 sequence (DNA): TGTGCCAGCAGTGAAGCTAGCGGGGGGGCCGGGGAGCTGTTTTTT.

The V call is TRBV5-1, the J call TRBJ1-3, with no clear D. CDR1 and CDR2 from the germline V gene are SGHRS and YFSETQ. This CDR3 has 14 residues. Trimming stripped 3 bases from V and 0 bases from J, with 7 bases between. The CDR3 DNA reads TGCGCCAGCAGCTCGCTAGACTCTGGAAACACCATATATTTT. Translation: CASSSLDSGNTIYF. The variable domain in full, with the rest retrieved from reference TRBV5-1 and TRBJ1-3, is KAGVTQTPRYLIKTRGQQVTLSCSPISGHRSVSWYQQTPGQGLQFLFEYFSETQRNKGNFPGRFSGRQFSNSRSEMNVSTLELGDSALYLCASSSLDSGNTIYFGEGSWLTVV.

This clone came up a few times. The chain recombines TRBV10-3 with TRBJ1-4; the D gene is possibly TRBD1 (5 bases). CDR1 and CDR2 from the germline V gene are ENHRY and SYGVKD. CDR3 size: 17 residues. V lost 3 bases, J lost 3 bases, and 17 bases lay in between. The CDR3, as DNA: TGTGCCATCAGTGATAAGGGCCAGGGTGGGGCTAATGAAAAACTGTTTTTT. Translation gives CAISDKGQGGANEKLFF.

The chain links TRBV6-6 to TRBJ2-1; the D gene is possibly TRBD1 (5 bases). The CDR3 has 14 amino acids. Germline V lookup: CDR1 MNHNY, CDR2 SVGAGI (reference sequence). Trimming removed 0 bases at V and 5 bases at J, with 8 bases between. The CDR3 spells CASSYSTANNEQFF. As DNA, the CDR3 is TGTGCCAGCAGTTACTCGACAGCAAACAATGAGCAGTTCTTC.

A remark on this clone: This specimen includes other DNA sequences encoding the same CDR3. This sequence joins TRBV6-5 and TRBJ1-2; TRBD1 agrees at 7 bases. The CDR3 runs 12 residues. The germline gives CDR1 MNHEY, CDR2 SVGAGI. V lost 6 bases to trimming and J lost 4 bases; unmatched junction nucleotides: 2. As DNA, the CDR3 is TGTGCCAGCAGCCGACAGGGCTATGGCTACACCTTC. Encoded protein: CASSRQGYGYTF.

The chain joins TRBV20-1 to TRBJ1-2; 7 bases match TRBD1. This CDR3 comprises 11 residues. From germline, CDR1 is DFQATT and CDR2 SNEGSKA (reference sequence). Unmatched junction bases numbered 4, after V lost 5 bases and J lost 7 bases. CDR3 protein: CSAEGARGYTF. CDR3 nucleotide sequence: TGCAGTGCTGAGGGGGCGCGTGGCTACACCTTC.

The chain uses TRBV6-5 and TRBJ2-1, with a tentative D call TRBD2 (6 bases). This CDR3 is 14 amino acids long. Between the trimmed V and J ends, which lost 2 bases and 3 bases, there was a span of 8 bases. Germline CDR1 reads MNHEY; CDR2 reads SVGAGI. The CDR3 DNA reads TGTGCCAGCAGTTACAGGGGACTCTACAATGAGCAGTTCTTC. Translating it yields CASSYRGLYNEQFF.

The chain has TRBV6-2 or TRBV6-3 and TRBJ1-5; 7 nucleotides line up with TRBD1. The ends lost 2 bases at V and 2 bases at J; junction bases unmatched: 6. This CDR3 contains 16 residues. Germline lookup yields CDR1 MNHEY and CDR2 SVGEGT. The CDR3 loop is CASSYMSGTGNQPQHF. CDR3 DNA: TGTGCCAGCAGTTACATGTCCGGGACAGGCAATCAGCCCCAGCATTTT.

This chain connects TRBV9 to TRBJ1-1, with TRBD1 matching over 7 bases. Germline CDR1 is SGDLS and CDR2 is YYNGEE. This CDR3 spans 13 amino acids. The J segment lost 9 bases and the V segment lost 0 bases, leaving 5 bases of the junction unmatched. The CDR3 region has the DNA TGTGCCAGCAGCGTAGATACAGGGGATAAAGCTTTCTTT. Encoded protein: CASSVDTGDKAFF.

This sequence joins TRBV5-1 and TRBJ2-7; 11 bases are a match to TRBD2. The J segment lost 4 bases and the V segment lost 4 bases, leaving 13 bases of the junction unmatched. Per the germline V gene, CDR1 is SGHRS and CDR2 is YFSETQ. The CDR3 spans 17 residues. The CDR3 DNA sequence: TGCGCCAGCAGCCCTAGCGGGGGGACCTCATTTTTGTACGAGCAGTACTTC. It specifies CASSPSGGTSFLYEQYF.

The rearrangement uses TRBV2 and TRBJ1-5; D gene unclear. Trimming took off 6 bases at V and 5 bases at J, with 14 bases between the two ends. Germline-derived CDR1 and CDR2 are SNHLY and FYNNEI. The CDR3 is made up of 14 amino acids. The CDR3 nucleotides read TGTGCCAGCAGCCGAGACAAGGTCTATCAGCCCCAGCATTTT. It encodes CASSRDKVYQPQHF.

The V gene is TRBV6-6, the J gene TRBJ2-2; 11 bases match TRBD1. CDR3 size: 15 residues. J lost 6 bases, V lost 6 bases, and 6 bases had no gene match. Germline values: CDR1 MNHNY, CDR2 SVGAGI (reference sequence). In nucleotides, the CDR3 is TGTGCCAGCAGCCCCCGGGACAGGGGGTCCGGGGAGCTGTTTTTT. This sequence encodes CASSPRDRGSGELFF.

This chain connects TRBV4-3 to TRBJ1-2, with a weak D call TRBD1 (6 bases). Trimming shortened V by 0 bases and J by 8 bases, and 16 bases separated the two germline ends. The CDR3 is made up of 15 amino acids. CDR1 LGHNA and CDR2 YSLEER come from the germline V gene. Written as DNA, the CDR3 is TGCGCCAGCAGCCAAGATCCGGGACAAACTCTCGGCTACACCTTC. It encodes CASSQDPGQTLGYTF.

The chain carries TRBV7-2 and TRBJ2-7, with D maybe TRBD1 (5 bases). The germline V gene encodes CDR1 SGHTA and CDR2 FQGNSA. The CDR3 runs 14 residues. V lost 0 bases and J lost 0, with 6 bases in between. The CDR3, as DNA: TGTGCCAGCAGCTTAGCGGACACCTCCTACGAGCAGTACTTC. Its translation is CASSLADTSYEQYF.

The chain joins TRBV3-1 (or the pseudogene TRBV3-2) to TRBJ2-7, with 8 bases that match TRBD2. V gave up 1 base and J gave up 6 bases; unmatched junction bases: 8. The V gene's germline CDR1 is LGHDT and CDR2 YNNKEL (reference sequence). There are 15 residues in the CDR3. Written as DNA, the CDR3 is TGTGCCAGCAGCCAAGCGGGGGGGACCCAACTCGAGCAGTACTTC. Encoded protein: CASSQAGGTQLEQYF.

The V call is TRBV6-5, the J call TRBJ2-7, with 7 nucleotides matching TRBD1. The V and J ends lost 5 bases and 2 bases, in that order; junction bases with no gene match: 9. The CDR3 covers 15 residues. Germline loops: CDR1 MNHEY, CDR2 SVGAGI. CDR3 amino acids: CASSPTGDRAYEQYF. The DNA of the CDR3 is TGTGCCAGCAGTCCTACCGGTGACAGGGCCTACGAGCAGTACTTC.

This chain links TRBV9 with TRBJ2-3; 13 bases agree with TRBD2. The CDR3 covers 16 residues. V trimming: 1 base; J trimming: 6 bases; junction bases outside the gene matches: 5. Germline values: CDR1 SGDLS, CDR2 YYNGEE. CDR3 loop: CASSVTTSGGMDTQYF. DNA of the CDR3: TGTGCCAGCAGCGTAACGACTAGCGGGGGGATGGATACGCAGTATTTT.

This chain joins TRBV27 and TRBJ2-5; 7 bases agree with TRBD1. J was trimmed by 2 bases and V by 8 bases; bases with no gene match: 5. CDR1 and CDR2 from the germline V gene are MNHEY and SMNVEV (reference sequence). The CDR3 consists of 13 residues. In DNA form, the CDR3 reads TGTGCCAGCGGCCGGGGACAGCAAGAGACCCAGTACTTC. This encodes CASGRGQQETQYF.

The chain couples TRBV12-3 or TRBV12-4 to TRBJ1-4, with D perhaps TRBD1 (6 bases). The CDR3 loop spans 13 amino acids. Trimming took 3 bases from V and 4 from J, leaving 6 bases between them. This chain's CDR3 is CASSFRGNEKLFF. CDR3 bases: TGTGCCAGCAGTTTCAGGGGTAATGAAAAACTGTTTTTT.

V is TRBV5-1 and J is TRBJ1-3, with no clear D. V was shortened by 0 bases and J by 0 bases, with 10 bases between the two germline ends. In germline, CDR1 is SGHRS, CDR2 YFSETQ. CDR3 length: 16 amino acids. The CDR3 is CASSLADMYSGNTIYF. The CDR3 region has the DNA TGCGCCAGCAGCTTGGCCGACATGTACTCTGGAAACACCATATATTTT.